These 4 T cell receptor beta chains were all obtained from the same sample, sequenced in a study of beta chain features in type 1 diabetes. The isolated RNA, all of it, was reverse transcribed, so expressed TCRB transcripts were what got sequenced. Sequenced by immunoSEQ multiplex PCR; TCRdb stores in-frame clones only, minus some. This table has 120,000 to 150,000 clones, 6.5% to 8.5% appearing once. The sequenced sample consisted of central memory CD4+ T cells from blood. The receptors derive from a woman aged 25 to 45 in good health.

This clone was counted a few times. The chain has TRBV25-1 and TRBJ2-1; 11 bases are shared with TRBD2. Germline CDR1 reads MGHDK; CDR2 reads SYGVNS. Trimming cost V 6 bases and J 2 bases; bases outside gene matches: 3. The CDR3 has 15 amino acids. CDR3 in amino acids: CASSLAGGAYNEQFF. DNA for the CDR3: TGTGCCAGCAGCTTAGCGGGAGGGGCCTACAATGAGCAGTTCTTC.

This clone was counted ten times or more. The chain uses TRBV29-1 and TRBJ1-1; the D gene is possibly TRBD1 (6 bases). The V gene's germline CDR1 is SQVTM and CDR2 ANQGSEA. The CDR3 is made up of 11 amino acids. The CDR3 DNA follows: TGCAGTGGATCACAGGGCACTGAAGCTTTCTTT. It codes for CSGSQGTEAFF.

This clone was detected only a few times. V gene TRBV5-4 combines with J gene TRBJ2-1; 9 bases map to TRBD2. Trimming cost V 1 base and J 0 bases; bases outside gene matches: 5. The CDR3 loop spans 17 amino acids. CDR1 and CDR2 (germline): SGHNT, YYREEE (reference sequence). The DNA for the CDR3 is TGTGCCAGCAGCTTGTCTAGCGGGACAAGCTCCTACAATGAGCAGTTCTTC. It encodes CASSLSSGTSSYNEQFF.

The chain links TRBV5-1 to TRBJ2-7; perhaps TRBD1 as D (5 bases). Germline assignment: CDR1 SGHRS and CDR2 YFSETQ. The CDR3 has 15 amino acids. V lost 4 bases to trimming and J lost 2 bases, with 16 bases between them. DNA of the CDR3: TGCGCCAGCAGCGCCTGGCGTCAGGGCACCTACGAGCAGTACTTC. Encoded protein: CASSAWRQGTYEQYF.